One and the same sample provided the 6 T cell receptor beta chains below, sequenced in a study of blood T cell repertoires in COVID-19. TCRdb's table, derived via immunoSEQ multiplex PCR, lists solely in-frame clones and lacks some. The table lists roughly 240,000 clones, roughly 80% of them singletons. The sequencing sample was made of peripheral blood. All receptors derive from a woman in her 70s with acute or convalescent COVID-19.

The rearrangement uses TRBV28 and TRBJ1-5; D possibly corresponds to TRBD1 (6 bases). The length of the CDR3 is 17 residues. Per the germline V gene, CDR1 is MDHEN and CDR2 is SYDVKM. With 0 bases removed from V and 3 bases from J, the gap between germline ends came to 15 bases. The CDR3 loop is CASSLWGRRTVNQPQHF. CDR3 bases: TGTGCCAGCAGTTTATGGGGCCGTAGGACAGTCAATCAGCCCCAGCATTTT.

The CDR3 coding sequence is TGTGCCAGCAGTACTGGGACAGGCCCCCACAATGAGCAGTTCTTC. This sequence encodes CASSTGTGPHNEQFF. This rearrangement joins TRBV2 to TRBJ2-1; 8 nucleotides align to TRBD1. With 5 bases clipped from V and 5 bases from J, the junction kept 8 bases outside the gene matches. The CDR3 is 15 amino acids. From germline, CDR1 is SNHLY and CDR2 FYNNEI.

The rearrangement joins TRBV9 to TRBJ2-1; the D gene is possibly TRBD1 (6 bases). Germline-derived CDR1 and CDR2 are SGDLS and YYNGEE. V was clipped by 0 bases and J by 5 bases, with 12 bases between them. The CDR3 loop spans 15 amino acids. CDR3 sequence (DNA): TGTGCCAGCAGCGTAGCCCTGGACAGCCACAATGAGCAGTTCTTC. Amino acid sequence: CASSVALDSHNEQFF.

The rearrangement uses TRBV5-1 and TRBJ1-1; D unclear. The length of the CDR3 is 15 residues. V shed 3 bases and J shed 0 bases, with 12 bases lying between them. Germline-derived CDR1 and CDR2 are SGHRS and YFSETQ. The CDR3 region is CASSWRTGMNTEAFF. The CDR3, as DNA: TGCGCCAGCAGCTGGAGGACGGGAATGAACACTGAAGCTTTCTTT.

The chain carries TRBV5-1 and TRBJ1-2; possible D gene TRBD1, 6 bases. Looked up from germline, CDR1 is SGHRS and CDR2 is YFSETQ. V was trimmed by 4 bases and J by 2 bases, leaving 12 bases between them. The CDR3 loop spans 14 amino acids. The CDR3 loop reads CASSPTGKNYGYTF. The CDR3 region has the DNA TGCGCCAGCAGCCCCACAGGGAAAAACTATGGCTACACCTTC.

The chain employs TRBV4-2 and TRBJ2-1; 12 nucleotides match TRBD2. Unmatched junction bases numbered 8, after V lost 5 bases and J lost 0 bases. The germline CDR1 and CDR2 sequences are LGHNA and YNFKEQ. The CDR3 has 18 residues. In DNA form, the CDR3 reads TGTGCCAGCAGCTCCCGACTAGCGGGGGCCCGCTCCTACAATGAGCAGTTCTTC. Its protein is CASSSRLAGARSYNEQFF.